One and the same sample provided the 26 T cell receptor beta chains below, sequenced in a study of OX40 agonist ivuxolimab in advanced cancers. The method was immunoSEQ multiplex PCR; TCRdb's version includes in-frame clones alone and lacks a portion of them. The table has some 100,000 clones, 89% seen once. The material sequenced was CD4+ or CD8+ T cells sorted from blood, taken in a trial of the OX40 agonist ivuxolimab. These receptors were obtained from an adult with an advanced solid tumor such as melanoma, head and neck, liver or kidney cancer.

The rearrangement links TRBV7-8 to TRBJ2-3; D unclear. Trimming cost V 4 bases and J 2 bases, with 1 base left between them. This CDR3 has 11 amino acids. Germline V gene sequence: CDR1 SGHVS, CDR2 FQNEAQ. The CDR3 loop is CASSSTDTQYF. CDR3 nucleotide sequence: TGTGCCAGCAGCTCCACAGATACGCAGTATTTT.

The V gene is TRBV9, the J gene TRBJ2-1, with D unclear. The V end was cut by 0 bases, the J end by 2 bases, with 9 bases between. Germline V lookup: CDR1 SGDLS, CDR2 YYNGEE. The CDR3 loop spans 15 amino acids. The CDR3: CASSVVPQTYNEQFF. For the CDR3, the DNA is TGTGCCAGCAGCGTAGTCCCCCAGACCTACAATGAGCAGTTCTTC.

The rearrangement uses TRBV2 and TRBJ1-5; 10 bases map to TRBD1. This CDR3 is 13 amino acids long. V gave up 6 bases and J gave up 9 bases; unmatched junction bases: 5. Germline lookup yields CDR1 SNHLY and CDR2 FYNNEI. The CDR3 loop is CASRETGGRPQHF. In nucleotides, the CDR3 is TGTGCCAGCAGGGAGACAGGGGGCCGGCCCCAGCATTTT.

J is TRBJ1-2 and V is TRBV21-1; the D segment call TRBD1 is taken from the table without a DNA check. TRBV21-1 is a pseudogene. The CDR3 loop spans 13 amino acids. The CDR3 region has the DNA TGTGCCAGCAGCCAGCAGGGGGCAGATGGCTACACCTTC. Its translation: CASSQQGADGYTF.

This chain links TRBV6-1 with TRBJ2-7; D gene ambiguous. The V end lost 4 bases, the J end lost 2 bases, and 6 bases lay between the germline ends. CDR3 length: 12 residues. Germline CDR1 MNHNS, CDR2 SASEGT. This chain's CDR3 is CASSVPAYEQYF. The CDR3 bases are TGTGCCAGCAGTGTTCCCGCCTACGAGCAGTACTTC.

The genes are TRBV21-1 and TRBJ1-2. TRBV21-1 is classified as a pseudogene. The CDR3 consists of 14 residues. The CDR3 bases are TGTACCAGCAGCAATCCGGCCGTCTCCTGGGGCTACACCTTC. This gives the protein CTSSNPAVSWGYTF.

The rearrangement uses TRBV19 and TRBJ2-2; TRBD2 is a possible D gene (6 bases). The CDR3 has 13 residues. Per the germline V gene, CDR1 is LNHDA and CDR2 is SQIVND (reference sequence). Deletions cut 7 bases from V and 7 bases from J, with 13 bases between. The CDR3, as DNA: TGTGCCAGTATAGGAGGGACCGTCGGGGAGCTGTTTTTT. Translation gives CASIGGTVGELFF.

The chain has TRBV19 and TRBJ2-3; D tentatively reads TRBD1 or TRBD2 (5 bases each). V lost 3 bases to trimming and J lost 2 bases, with 12 bases between them. This CDR3 spans 15 amino acids. The V gene's germline CDR1 is LNHDA and CDR2 SQIVND (reference sequence). The CDR3 sequence: CASSITGAPTDTQYF. The CDR3 nucleotides are TGTGCCAGTAGTATTACCGGGGCTCCCACAGATACGCAGTATTTT.

The chain employs TRBV19 and TRBJ2-2, with a weak D call TRBD1 (5 bases). The length of the CDR3 is 15 residues. The V and J ends lost 3 bases and 3 bases respectively, with 11 bases between them. Germline V gene lookup returns CDR1 LNHDA and CDR2 SQIVND (reference sequence). The CDR3 reads CASSMKGLDTGELFF. DNA of the CDR3: TGTGCCAGTAGTATGAAGGGGCTGGACACCGGGGAGCTGTTTTTT. The full variable domain, rest sourced from reference TRBV19 and TRBJ2-2, is DGGITQSPKYLFRKEGQNVTLSCEQNLNHDAMYWYRQDPGQGLRLIYYSQIVNDFQKGDIAEGYSVSREKKESFPLTVTSAQKNPTAFYLCASSMKGLDTGELFFGEGSRLTVL.

A few counts support this clone. The V call is TRBV7-3, the J call TRBJ2-2; D may correspond to TRBD1 or TRBD2 (5 bases each). Germline V gene sequence: CDR1 SGHTA, CDR2 FQGTGA. The length of the CDR3 is 14 residues. Trimming took 3 bases from V and 1 from J, leaving 6 bases between them. The DNA of the CDR3 is TGTGCCAGCAGCTTTGGGGGGAACACCGGGGAGCTGTTTTTT. Residues: CASSFGGNTGELFF.

The rearrangement joins TRBV28 to TRBJ2-1; D is ambiguous. The CDR3 has 14 amino acids. Between the trimmed V and J ends, which lost 6 bases and 2 bases, there was a span of 11 bases. Germline V lookup: CDR1 MDHEN, CDR2 SYDVKM. CDR3 residues: CASSLGLAYNEQFF. CDR3 coding DNA: TGTGCCAGCAGCCTAGGGCTAGCCTACAATGAGCAGTTCTTC.

The rearrangement links TRBV5-6 to TRBJ2-1, with D maybe TRBD1 (5 bases). V was shortened by 1 base and J by 6 bases, with 8 bases between the two germline ends. Germline V CDR1 and CDR2: SGHDT, YYEEEE. This CDR3 region has 13 residues. The CDR3 loop reads CASSLQGPNEQFF. The CDR3, as DNA: TGTGCCAGCAGCTTGCAGGGTCCCAATGAGCAGTTCTTC.

This sequence joins TRBV2 and TRBJ2-7; 8 bases are shared with TRBD1. The length of the CDR3 is 15 residues. V lost 4 bases to trimming and J lost 0 bases; unmatched junction nucleotides: 5. CDR1 and CDR2 from the germline V gene are SNHLY and FYNNEI. The CDR3 sequence is CASSVDRGSSYEQYF. CDR3 nucleotides: TGTGCCAGCAGTGTTGACAGGGGAAGCTCCTACGAGCAGTACTTC.

The chain couples TRBV27 to TRBJ2-7, with D hard to call. The CDR3 spans 17 residues. Trimming cost V 7 bases and J 2 bases, with 24 bases left between them. CDR1 is MNHEY, CDR2 SMNVEV, per germline (reference sequence). In DNA, the CDR3 is TGTGCCAGCATGAGAACAACAGCACATCCGTTACCCTACGAGCAGTACTTC. Protein sequence: CASMRTTAHPLPYEQYF.

V gene TRBV6-1 combines with J gene TRBJ1-4; 7 bases are a match to TRBD1. This CDR3 has 16 residues. With V trimmed by 2 bases and J by 8 bases, 11 bases remained unmatched. Germline CDR1 and CDR2: MNHNS and SASEGT. The CDR3 is CASSEFLQGFGEKLFF. CDR3 DNA sequence: TGTGCCAGCAGTGAATTTTTACAGGGGTTTGGCGAAAAACTGTTTTTT.

This chain joins TRBV4-1 and TRBJ2-1; D is undetermined. In germline, CDR1 is MGHRA, CDR2 YSYEKL. The CDR3 consists of 13 residues. The ends were cut back, 4 bases at V and 4 bases at J, with 8 bases in the middle. The CDR3 reads CASSRDPYNEQFF. Here the CDR3 DNA reads TGCGCCAGCAGCCGCGACCCGTACAATGAGCAGTTCTTC.

The chain links TRBV16 to TRBJ1-2; no clear D. CDR1 and CDR2 from the germline V gene are KGHSY and FQNENV. This CDR3 comprises 18 residues. Trimming cost V 2 bases and J 3 bases, with 22 bases left between them. This CDR3 reads CASSQKSRVRPDDYGYTF. Here the CDR3 DNA reads TGTGCCAGCAGCCAAAAATCCCGGGTTCGGCCCGACGACTATGGCTACACCTTC.

The CDR3 DNA is TGTGCCAGCAGTCTTCGTGGACAGCCGGGTGGAAACACCATATATTTT. Translation gives CASSLRGQPGGNTIYF. The J gene is TRBJ1-3, the V gene TRBV6-4, with a tentative D call TRBD1 (6 bases). From germline, CDR1 is MRHNA and CDR2 SNTAGT. This CDR3 comprises 16 residues. The germline V and J ends were trimmed by 5 bases and 3 bases, with 17 bases remaining between them.

The chain has TRBV14 and TRBJ2-5; D uncertain. CDR3 length equals 16 residues. Germline assignment: CDR1 SGHDN and CDR2 FVKESK. Trimming pared 1 base from V and 5 bases from J, leaving 17 bases between. The CDR3 DNA sequence: TGTGCCAGCAGCCAAGCTCACAGACTCCCTCTGGAGACCCAGTACTTC. Encoded protein: CASSQAHRLPLETQYF.

The chain couples TRBV7-8 to TRBJ2-2; a weak D match, TRBD1 (6 bases). Per the germline V gene, CDR1 is SGHVS and CDR2 is FQNEAQ. This CDR3 is built from 16 residues. Deletions cut 5 bases from V and 3 bases from J, with 16 bases between. The CDR3: CASSGTQGWDTGELFF. DNA of the CDR3: TGTGCCAGCAGCGGTACCCAGGGGTGGGACACCGGGGAGCTGTTTTTT.

This CDR3 is CASSEADEGAWNTEAFF. The DNA for the CDR3 is TGTGCCAGCAGTGAAGCAGATGAGGGGGCATGGAACACTGAAGCTTTCTTT. The chain uses TRBV6-1 and TRBJ1-1, with 7 bases aligning to TRBD1. Unmatched junction bases numbered 8, after V lost 0 bases and J lost 1 base. Per the germline V gene, CDR1 is MNHNS and CDR2 is SASEGT. The CDR3 is 17 residues long.

The CDR3 DNA sequence: TGCGCCAGCAGCTTGTCGCAGGGGCTGGAGACCCAGTACTTC. This encodes CASSLSQGLETQYF. This chain uses TRBV5-1 with TRBJ2-5; tentatively, D is TRBD1 (6 bases). Trimming left V 1 base short and J 5 bases short, with 12 bases between. The CDR3 loop spans 14 amino acids. Germline V lookup: CDR1 SGHRS, CDR2 YFSETQ. Complete variable domain (other parts from reference TRBV5-1 and TRBJ2-5): KAGVTQTPRYLIKTRGQQVTLSCSPISGHRSVSWYQQTPGQGLQFLFEYFSETQRNKGNFPGRFSGRQFSNSRSEMNVSTLELGDSALYLCASSLSQGLETQYFGPGTRLLVL.

The chain employs TRBV10-2 and TRBJ1-2; D is perhaps TRBD1 (6 bases). Between the trimmed V and J ends, which lost 8 bases and 4 bases, there was a span of 17 bases. The V gene's germline CDR1 is WSHSY and CDR2 SAAADI. The CDR3 is 14 residues long. CDR3 bases: TGCGCCAGCCGAATCGGTGGACAGTCCTATGGCTACACCTTC. Its protein is CASRIGGQSYGYTF.

CDR3 nucleotide sequence: TGTGCCAGCAGTACATCGGGGGGGCCCTACGAGCAGTACTTC. Translating it yields CASSTSGGPYEQYF. The gene calls are TRBV6-6 and TRBJ2-7, with 8 bases identical to TRBD2. The trim removed 5 bases at V and 2 bases at J, leaving 5 bases unmatched. Germline-derived CDR1 and CDR2 are MNHNY and SVGAGI (reference sequence). The CDR3 is 14 amino acids.

The chain employs TRBV5-4 and TRBJ2-3; D is unclear. Germline CDR1 is SGHNT and CDR2 is YYREEE (reference sequence). Trimming removed 0 bases from V and 2 bases from J, with 1 base in between. The CDR3 is 12 residues long. The CDR3 reads CASSLVTDTQYF. DNA of the CDR3: TGTGCCAGCAGCTTGGTCACAGATACGCAGTATTTT.

This chain joins TRBV6-1 and TRBJ2-7, with D unclear. With 9 bases removed from V and 3 bases from J, the gap between germline ends came to 15 bases. Germline CDR1 and CDR2: MNHNS and SASEGT. The CDR3 is 13 residues long. The CDR3 nucleotides are TGTGCCAGTACTCGCGCTAGGGACTACGAGCAGTACTTC. Translation gives CASTRARDYEQYF.